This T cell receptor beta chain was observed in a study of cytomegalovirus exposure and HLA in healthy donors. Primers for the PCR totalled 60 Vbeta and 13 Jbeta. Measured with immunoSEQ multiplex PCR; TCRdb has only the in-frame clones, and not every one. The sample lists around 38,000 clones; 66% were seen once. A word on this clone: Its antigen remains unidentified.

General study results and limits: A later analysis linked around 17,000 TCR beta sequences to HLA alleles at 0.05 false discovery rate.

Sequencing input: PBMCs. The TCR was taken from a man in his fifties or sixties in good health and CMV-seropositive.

The CDR3 DNA reads TGCAGCGTTGTTCGGGGTATGAACACTGAAGCTTTCTTT. Translating gives CSVVRGMNTEAFF. The chain uses TRBV29-1 and TRBJ1-1; D gene ambiguous. V gave up 4 bases and J gave up 0 bases, with 9 bases separating them. From germline, CDR1 is SQVTM and CDR2 ANQGSEA. The CDR3 contains 13 residues.